The next 27 T cell receptor beta chains were all read from a single sample in a study of blood T cell repertoires in COVID-19. Profiled with immunoSEQ multiplex PCR; TCRdb holds only in-frame clones, not every one. The sample records 120,000 to 150,000 clones, around 86% being singletons. Material: peripheral blood. Source of these receptors: a woman of 80 years or more with acute or convalescent COVID-19.

V and J are TRBV30 and TRBJ1-5, with 8 bases identical to TRBD1. The V segment lost 4 bases and the J segment 3 bases; nucleotides outside the gene matches: 5. The germline V gene encodes CDR1 GTSNPN and CDR2 SVGIG (reference sequence). This CDR3 spans 14 amino acids. CDR3 protein: CAWTGGQANQPQHF. Here the CDR3 DNA reads TGTGCCTGGACAGGGGGACAGGCCAATCAGCCCCAGCATTTT.

This sequence joins TRBV30 and TRBJ1-4, with 9 bases that match TRBD1. The CDR3 consists of 18 residues. The V and J ends lost 0 bases and 0 bases, in that order; junction bases with no gene match: 8. Germline loops: CDR1 GTSNPN, CDR2 SVGIG (reference sequence). The CDR3 loop is CAWSVQGALPATNEKLFF. In nucleotides, the CDR3 is TGTGCCTGGAGTGTACAGGGGGCTCTTCCCGCAACTAATGAAAAACTGTTTTTT.

This chain links TRBV19 with TRBJ2-3; D perhaps matches TRBD1 (6 bases). V was clipped by 3 bases and J by 4 bases, with 11 bases between them. Germline CDR1 and CDR2: LNHDA and SQIVND (reference sequence). CDR3 size: 14 residues. CDR3 nucleotides: TGTGCCAGTAGTATCATGGGGGCGGCAGATACGCAGTATTTT. Amino acid sequence: CASSIMGAADTQYF. Using reference TRBV19 and TRBJ2-3 for the parts outside the CDR3, the full variable domain is DGGITQSPKYLFRKEGQNVTLSCEQNLNHDAMYWYRQDPGQGLRLIYYSQIVNDFQKGDIAEGYSVSREKKESFPLTVTSAQKNPTAFYLCASSIMGAADTQYFGPGTRLTVL.

The chain links TRBV29-1 to TRBJ2-1; D might be TRBD2 (6 bases). Germline V CDR1 and CDR2: SQVTM, ANQGSEA. The V end lost 7 bases, the J end lost 0 bases, and 19 bases lay between the germline ends. The CDR3 spans 16 residues. The CDR3 sequence: CSAKPGGAGSYNEQFF. DNA for the CDR3: TGCAGCGCCAAGCCCGGAGGGGCGGGCTCCTACAATGAGCAGTTCTTC.

The chain has TRBV6-6 and TRBJ2-1; weak D call: TRBD1 (6 bases). Trimming left V 5 bases short and J 4 bases short, with 21 bases between. The CDR3 loop spans 17 amino acids. The germline CDR1 and CDR2 sequences are MNHNY and SVGAGI (reference sequence). CDR3 DNA sequence: TGTGCCAGCAGTCCCCCTGGGGGCGGGCAACTATACAATGAGCAGTTCTTC. Amino acid sequence: CASSPPGGGQLYNEQFF.

The chain couples TRBV30 to TRBJ1-1, with 8 bases matching TRBD1. V dropped 7 bases and J dropped 11; count of bases not matched to a gene: 6. Germline CDR1 reads GTSNPN; CDR2 reads SVGIG (reference sequence). This CDR3 region has 10 residues. CDR3 amino acids: CASQGVRAFF. The CDR3 nucleotides read TGTGCCTCACAGGGGGTGAGGGCTTTCTTT.

The gene calls are TRBV10-1 and TRBJ2-5, with 14 bases fitting TRBD2. CDR3 length: 17 residues. The ends lost 4 bases at V and 5 bases at J; junction bases unmatched: 9. CDR1 and CDR2 (germline): WNHNN, SYGVQD (reference sequence). CDR3 in DNA: TGCGCCAGCAGTGCTTCGGGACTAGCGGGAGATGGGGAGACCCAGTACTTC. It encodes CASSASGLAGDGETQYF.

The rearrangement uses TRBV15 and TRBJ2-1, with 10 bases identical to TRBD1. Germline values: CDR1 LNHNV, CDR2 YYDKDF (reference sequence). The J segment lost 4 bases and the V segment lost 8 bases, leaving 2 bases of the junction unmatched. CDR3 length: 13 residues. CDR3 nucleotides: TGTGCCACCCGGGACAGGGGTTACAATGAGCAGTTCTTC. It yields the protein CATRDRGYNEQFF.

This clone was seen a single time. The chain links TRBV30 to TRBJ1-6, with 11 bases that match TRBD1. Germline assignment: CDR1 GTSNPN and CDR2 SVGIG (reference sequence). With 1 base clipped from V and 7 bases from J, the junction kept 0 bases outside the gene matches. This CDR3 has 14 residues. CDR3 amino acids: CAWSGDRGNSPLHF. CDR3 bases: TGTGCCTGGAGTGGGGACAGGGGGAATTCACCCCTCCACTTT.

The rearrangement joins TRBV28 to TRBJ1-1, with 7 nucleotides matching TRBD1. From germline, CDR1 is MDHEN and CDR2 SYDVKM. J was trimmed by 4 bases and V by 0 bases; bases with no gene match: 2. The CDR3 extends over 14 amino acids. Written as DNA, the CDR3 is TGTGCCAGCAGTTTATGGCCAGGGGGCACTGAAGCTTTCTTT. It specifies CASSLWPGGTEAFF.

The rearrangement uses TRBV4-2 and TRBJ1-4; a possible D gene is TRBD1 (6 bases). This CDR3 comprises 17 residues. Germline values: CDR1 LGHNA, CDR2 YNFKEQ. Trimming stripped 2 bases from V and 3 bases from J, with 16 bases between. The chain's CDR3 is CASSQRGRGAANEKLFF. CDR3 in DNA: TGTGCCAGCAGCCAACGGGGTCGGGGGGCCGCTAATGAAAAACTGTTTTTT.

This chain links TRBV21-1 with TRBJ2-6; the table gives TRBD1 as D, unverified against the DNA. TRBV21-1 is an annotated pseudogene. The length of the CDR3 is 19 residues. The CDR3, as DNA: TGTGCCAGCAGCATCCCAAAGGGACAGGTTCGCTCTGGGGCCAACGTCCTGACTTTC. The encoded protein is CASSIPKGQVRSGANVLTF.

The chain carries TRBV7-9 and TRBJ2-7, with TRBD1 matching 9 bases. CDR1 is SEHNR and CDR2 is FQNEAQ in the germline V gene (reference sequence). The J segment lost 6 bases and the V segment lost 6 bases, leaving 12 bases of the junction unmatched. The CDR3 consists of 15 residues. CDR3 protein: CASRGGGQGMGEQYF. CDR3 sequence (DNA): TGTGCCAGCAGGGGAGGGGGACAGGGAATGGGCGAGCAGTACTTC.

This chain connects TRBV5-6 to TRBJ2-4, with 12 bases fitting TRBD1. Germline CDR1 reads SGHDT; CDR2 reads YYEEEE. This CDR3 contains 16 residues. With 3 bases clipped from V and 1 base from J, the junction kept 2 bases outside the gene matches. CDR3: CASSWGQGAAKNIQYF. CDR3 coding DNA: TGTGCCAGCAGCTGGGGACAGGGGGCGGCCAAAAACATTCAGTACTTC.

V usage is TRBV27 and J usage is TRBJ2-5; 13 bases are a match to TRBD2. Germline V gene data show CDR1 as MNHEY and CDR2 as SMNVEV (reference sequence). V lost 6 bases and J lost 5; bases outside the gene matches: 6. The CDR3 is 15 residues long. This CDR3 reads CASRSLAGGRETQYF. CDR3 bases: TGTGCCAGCAGGTCACTAGCGGGGGGGCGGGAGACCCAGTACTTC.

The rearrangement uses TRBV5-1 and TRBJ2-7, with TRBD1 as a possible D gene (5 bases). The V gene lost 0 bases and the J gene lost 4 bases, with 14 bases spanning the gap. The CDR3 loop spans 15 amino acids. The germline V gene encodes CDR1 SGHRS and CDR2 YFSETQ. Written as DNA, the CDR3 is TGCGCCAGCAGCTTGGTGGGGCGAGTAGAATACGAGCAGTACTTC. Amino acid sequence: CASSLVGRVEYEQYF.

The chain joins TRBV29-1 to TRBJ1-1; no firm D call. There are 11 residues in the CDR3. Germline V gives CDR1 SQVTM, CDR2 ANQGSEA. V was trimmed by 4 bases and J by 0 bases, leaving 3 bases between them. The CDR3 spells CSVVVNTEAFF. The CDR3 bases are TGCAGCGTTGTCGTGAACACTGAAGCTTTCTTT.

The V and J genes are TRBV2 and TRBJ2-1; tentatively, D is TRBD1 (6 bases). Germline V gives CDR1 SNHLY, CDR2 FYNNEI. This CDR3 contains 16 residues. Trimming cost V 6 bases and J 4 bases, with 19 bases left between them. The CDR3 bases are TGTGCCAGCAGCGAATACAGGGTAAATCCTTACAATGAGCAGTTCTTC. Protein: CASSEYRVNPYNEQFF.

The chain is built from TRBV5-4 and TRBJ2-7, with D unclear. Germline values: CDR1 SGHNT, CDR2 YYREEE (reference sequence). The CDR3 has 13 amino acids. Trimming pared 0 bases from V and 6 bases from J, leaving 10 bases between. CDR3 in DNA: TGTGCCAGCAGCTTGGTCTTGGGCGCCGAGCAGTACTTC. Protein product: CASSLVLGAEQYF.

V is TRBV5-1 and J is TRBJ2-5; TRBD1 might be the D (6 bases). Germline values: CDR1 SGHRS, CDR2 YFSETQ. CDR3 length: 13 amino acids. Trimming removed 4 bases at V and 9 bases at J, with 16 bases between. CDR3 in amino acids: CASSPRTDSSQYF. The CDR3 DNA is TGCGCCAGCAGCCCCCGGACAGATTCGTCCCAGTACTTC. The full variable domain, in which reference TRBV5-1 and TRBJ2-5 provide the parts outside the CDR3, is KAGVTQTPRYLIKTRGQQVTLSCSPISGHRSVSWYQQTPGQGLQFLFEYFSETQRNKGNFPGRFSGRQFSNSRSEMNVSTLELGDSALYLCASSPRTDSSQYFGPGTRLLVL.

The genes are TRBV27 and TRBJ2-5; D perhaps matches TRBD1 (6 bases). Germline lookup yields CDR1 MNHEY and CDR2 SMNVEV (reference sequence). This CDR3 spans 15 amino acids. V lost 6 bases to trimming and J lost 5 bases, with 19 bases between them. CDR3 sequence: CASSLGWGRGETQYF. In DNA form, the CDR3 reads TGTGCCAGCAGCCTAGGTTGGGGGCGCGGGGAGACCCAGTACTTC.

The chain couples TRBV5-4 to TRBJ2-5, with TRBD1 matching over 8 bases. The CDR3 sequence is 13 residues long. Germline CDR1 reads SGHNT; CDR2 reads YYREEE (reference sequence). The junction had 3 bases not matched to a gene; V was cut back by 3 bases and J by 5 bases. CDR3 sequence (DNA): TGTGCCAGCAGCTCAACAGGGGGGGAGACCCAGTACTTC. Translating it yields CASSSTGGETQYF.

V and J are TRBV28 and TRBJ1-2, with 7 bases lining up with TRBD1. Germline V gene lookup returns CDR1 MDHEN and CDR2 SYDVKM. V lost 6 bases and J lost 4; bases outside the gene matches: 8. The CDR3 is 14 amino acids. CDR3 nucleotide sequence: TGTGCCAGCAGGACCACAGGGGATGGCTATGGCTACACCTTC. Its protein is CASRTTGDGYGYTF.

On this clone: The sample carries other DNA sequences with the same CDR3. The chain employs TRBV7-2 and TRBJ1-2; weak D call: TRBD1 (5 bases). Trimming cost V 2 bases and J 5 bases, with 6 bases left between them. The germline V gene encodes CDR1 SGHTA and CDR2 FQGNSA. The CDR3 is 12 amino acids. CDR3 sequence (DNA): TGTGCCAGCAGCTTACAGGGATATGGCTACACCTTC. This encodes CASSLQGYGYTF.

The chain uses TRBV28 and TRBJ1-6; D might be TRBD1 (6 bases). Germline CDR1 and CDR2: MDHEN and SYDVKM. V lost 4 bases to trimming and J lost 5 bases, with 6 bases between them. There are 13 residues in the CDR3. CDR3 nucleotides: TGTGCCAGCAGTTGGACAGATAATTCACCCCTCCACTTT. Translated: CASSWTDNSPLHF.

The J gene is TRBJ2-7, the V gene TRBV19, with 9 positions matching TRBD1. Germline V CDR1 and CDR2: LNHDA, SQIVND (reference sequence). V was clipped by 4 bases and J by 6 bases; unmatched bases: 7. The CDR3 is 14 residues long. Written as DNA, the CDR3 is TGTGCCAGTAGTAACCGGGACAGGGTTGGCGAGCAGTACTTC. It translates to CASSNRDRVGEQYF.

This rearrangement joins TRBV9 to TRBJ2-3, with a tentative D call TRBD2 (6 bases). Germline loops: CDR1 SGDLS, CDR2 YYNGEE. The V and J ends lost 3 bases and 7 bases respectively, with 15 bases between them. The CDR3 has 14 amino acids. DNA for the CDR3: TGTGCCAGCAGCGCGGGAGAGGGCCGACATACGCAGTATTTT. Amino acids: CASSAGEGRHTQYF.